This TCR beta chain was profiled in a study of OX40 agonist ivuxolimab in advanced cancers. Points from the study as a whole: Compared with CD4+, CD8+ T cells on average had more expanded clones.

V shed 6 bases, J shed 6 bases, and the junction held 7 bases outside the gene matches. The V gene's germline CDR1 is SGHDN and CDR2 FVKESK. This CDR3 is 14 amino acids long. This clone was seen a few times. Its antigen is not identified. Profiling relied on immunoSEQ multiplex PCR, and the TCRdb table lists in-frame clones only, not all of them. The table includes some 94,000 clones, 95% to 96% detected once. This sample comprised CD4+ or CD8+ T cells sorted from blood, obtained in a trial of the OX40 agonist ivuxolimab. The rearrangement joins TRBV14 to TRBJ2-7; 11 nucleotides match TRBD2. The receptor was derived from an adult with an advanced solid tumor such as melanoma, head and neck, liver or kidney cancer. As DNA, the CDR3 is TGTGCCAGCAGTCTATTAGCGGGAGGGGCCGAGCAGTACTTC. Translation: CASSLLAGGAEQYF.